Sample share makes the clone carrying this T cell receptor beta chain medium-sized. Its antigen is unidentified. These data come from a study of metastatic and nonmetastatic thyroid tumors. Points from the study as a whole: Benign nodules were reported to have significantly lower TCR beta diversity than malignant thyroid tumors, in blood and tumor.

CDR1 and CDR2 from the germline V gene are MNHNS and SASEGT. The CDR3 totals 12 residues. V was shortened by 3 bases and J by 3 bases, with 6 bases between the two germline ends. Per the original methods: Clinicopathological groups supplied CDR3 differences that were used to build a distant-metastasis classifier for papillary thyroid cancer. TCRdb reanalyzed the PCR reads via MiXCR. The V and J calls follow TCRdb's processing rather than the paper's. The sample carries fewer than 30,000 clones, just under 15% recorded once. The entire patient cohort was treatment-naive prior to thyroid surgery. Sequences were obtained from blood. The chain uses TRBV6-1 and TRBJ2-7; no firm D call. This clonotype was sampled from a female donor with papillary thyroid cancer or a benign thyroid nodule (not recorded which). Some clones in this sample may be carry-over from other donors' samples. In DNA form, the CDR3 reads TGTGCCAGCAGTGACAGAGACTACGAGCAGTACTTC. Translating gives CASSDRDYEQYF.